This T cell receptor (beta chain) was captured by sequencing in a study of blood T cell repertoires in COVID-19. Study background: The cDNA or gDNA used as material had been derived from T cells, B-cell-depleted T cells, or PBMCs.

As handled by the study authors: Amplification of reference gene primers was used by the study to estimate nucleated cell counts. Using immunoSEQ multiplex PCR, the repertoire was profiled, and TCRdb retains in-frame clones only, with some absent. That table supplies the V and J calls and clone size; D and trimming were determined from the DNA. The sample records a few hundred thousand clones, roughly 85% being singletons. This clone was detected once. The identical CDR3 is also encoded by other nucleotide sequences in the sample. Germline V CDR1 and CDR2: MNHEY, SVGAGI. Trimming at V came to 4 bases and at J to 4 bases, leaving 8 bases not matched to a gene. The CDR3 sequence is 16 residues long.

The receptor was derived from a woman between 18 and 29 years old with acute or convalescent COVID-19. Sequencing used peripheral blood. The chain carries TRBV6-5 and TRBJ2-1; 9 bases align to TRBD1. CDR3 coding DNA: TGTGCCAGCAGTTCGACCGGGACAGGGACTTACAATGAGCAGTTCTTC. This gives the protein CASSSTGTGTYNEQFF.